This T cell receptor beta chain was sequenced for a study of STAT5B mutations in CD4+ large granular lymphocyte leukemia. Study results and limitations: No patients shared main leukemic clonotypes, though about 24% appeared at low frequency elsewhere. Without HLA matching, higher CD4+ than CD8+ T-LGLL clonality could reflect small sample size.

Libraries were prepared by immunoSEQ multiplex PCR; TCRdb keeps only in-frame clonotypes and omits some of them. The sample carries 25,000 to 35,000 clones, around 70% recorded once. With regard to this clone: What it binds is unknown.

The germline gives CDR1 MNHNS, CDR2 SASEGT. Trimming took off 0 bases at V and 4 bases at J, with 12 bases between the two ends. This CDR3 has 15 amino acids. The genes are TRBV6-1 and TRBJ2-5; no clear D gene. Material for sequencing was CD4+ T cells from blood buffy coats. The source is a human donor in good health. CDR3 residues: CASSEASNSRETQYF. Here the CDR3 DNA reads TGTGCCAGCAGTGAAGCTAGTAACAGTAGAGAGACCCAGTACTTC.